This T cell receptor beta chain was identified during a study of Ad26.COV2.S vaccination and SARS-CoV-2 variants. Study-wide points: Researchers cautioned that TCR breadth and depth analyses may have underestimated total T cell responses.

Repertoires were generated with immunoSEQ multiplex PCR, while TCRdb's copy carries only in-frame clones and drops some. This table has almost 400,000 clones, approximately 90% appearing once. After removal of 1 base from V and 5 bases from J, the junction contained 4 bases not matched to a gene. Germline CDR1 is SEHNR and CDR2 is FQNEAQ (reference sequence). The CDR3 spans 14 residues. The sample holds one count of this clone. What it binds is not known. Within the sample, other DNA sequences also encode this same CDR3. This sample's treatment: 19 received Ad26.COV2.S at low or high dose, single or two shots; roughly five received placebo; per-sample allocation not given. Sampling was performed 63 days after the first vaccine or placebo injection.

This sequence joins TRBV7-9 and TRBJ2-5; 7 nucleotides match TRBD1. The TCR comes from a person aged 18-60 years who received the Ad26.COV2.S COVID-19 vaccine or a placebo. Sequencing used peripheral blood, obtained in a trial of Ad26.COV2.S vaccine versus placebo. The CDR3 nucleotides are TGTGCCAGCAGCTTAGAGGGCAGGGGGGAGACCCAGTACTTC. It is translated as CASSLEGRGETQYF.